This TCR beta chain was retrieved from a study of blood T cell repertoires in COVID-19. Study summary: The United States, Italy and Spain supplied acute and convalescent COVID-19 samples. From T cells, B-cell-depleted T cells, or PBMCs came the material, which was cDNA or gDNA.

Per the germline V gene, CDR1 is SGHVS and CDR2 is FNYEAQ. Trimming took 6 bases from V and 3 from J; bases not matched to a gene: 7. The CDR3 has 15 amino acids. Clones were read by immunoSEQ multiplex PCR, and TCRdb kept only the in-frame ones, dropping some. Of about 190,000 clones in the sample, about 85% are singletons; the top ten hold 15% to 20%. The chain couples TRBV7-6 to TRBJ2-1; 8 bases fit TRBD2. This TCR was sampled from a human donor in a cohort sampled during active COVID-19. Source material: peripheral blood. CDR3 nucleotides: TGTGCCAGCAGTGAGGGTAGCGGGAACTACAATGAGCAGTTCTTC. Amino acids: CASSEGSGNYNEQFF.